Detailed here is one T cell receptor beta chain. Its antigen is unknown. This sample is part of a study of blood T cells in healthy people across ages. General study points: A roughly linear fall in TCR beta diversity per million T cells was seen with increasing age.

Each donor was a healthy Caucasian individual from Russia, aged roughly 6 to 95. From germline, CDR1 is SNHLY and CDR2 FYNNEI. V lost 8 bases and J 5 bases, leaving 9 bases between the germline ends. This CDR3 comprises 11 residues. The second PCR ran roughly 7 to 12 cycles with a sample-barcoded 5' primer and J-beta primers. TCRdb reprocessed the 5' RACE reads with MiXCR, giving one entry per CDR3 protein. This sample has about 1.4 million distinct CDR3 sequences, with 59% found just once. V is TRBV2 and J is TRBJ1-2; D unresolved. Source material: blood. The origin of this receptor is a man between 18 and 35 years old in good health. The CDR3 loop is CASSWQYGYTF. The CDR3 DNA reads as TGTGCCAGCTCTTGGCAGTATGGCTACACCTTC.